This T cell receptor delta chain was profiled in a study of gamma-delta T cells after stem cell transplantation. By frequency in the sample, this clone is large. This sample includes further DNA sequences coding for the same CDR3. Germline CDR1 and CDR2: TSWWSYY and QGS. The V gene lost 0 bases and the J gene lost 0 bases, with 35 bases spanning the gap. The CDR3 has 24 amino acids. TCRdb called clones from the RT-PCR reads again using CATT. The sample consists of about 2,500 delta-chain clones, roughly 19% of them appearing once. The genes are TRDV1 and TRDJ1; the D gene is possibly TRDD3 (6 bases). The source is a human donor. It is not recorded whose cells these are; they may come from a transplant donor. Sequenced input: gamma-delta T cells. This chain's CDR3 is CALGELVTPTMLWGSPWYTDKLIF. The CDR3 DNA reads as TGTGCTCTTGGGGAACTGGTAACCCCTACGATGTTGTGGGGATCCCCCTGGTACACCGATAAACTCATCTTT.